This T cell receptor (beta chain) originates from a study of shared clonotypes between healthy human individuals. The naive CD8 fraction comprised CD45RO-negative cells positively selected for CCR7 and excluded terminally differentiated effector memory CD45RA+ cells. The protocol was immunoSEQ multiplex PCR, while the TCRdb copy is restricted to in-frame clones and leaves out a portion. The sample contains some 2 million clones, less than 95% of which appear only once. The receptor's source is a man aged 18 to 29 in good health. What was sequenced was naive CD8+ T cells sorted from blood.

DNA of the CDR3: TGTGCCAGCAGCGGGGGGCTGGGTCAGCCCCAGCATTTT. It specifies CASSGGLGQPQHF. V and J are TRBV9 and TRBJ1-5; tentative D call: TRBD1 (6 bases). Germline CDR1 and CDR2: SGDLS and YYNGEE. This CDR3 is built from 13 residues. The ends were cut back, 3 bases at V and 6 bases at J, with 10 bases in the middle.